The present entry profiles one T cell receptor beta chain with its context. Its antigen remains unknown. These data belong to a study of cytomegalovirus exposure and HLA in healthy donors. Study-level background: The same platform was used for the 120 validation repertoires and the 500 to 700 first-cohort repertoires, a later analysis reported.

The length of the CDR3 is 15 residues. Study conclusions and caveats: Subsequent analysis found a tendency for first-cohort TCR clusters to co-occur within the 95 to 150 validation repertoires.

Assay used: immunoSEQ multiplex PCR; TCRdb lists only in-frame clones, some missing. The sample records 250,000 to 300,000 clones, around 91% being singletons. The TCR comes from a woman aged 18-35 years in good health and CMV-seronegative. The chain has TRBV21-1 and TRBJ1-1; TRBD1 was called by the table and not checked on the DNA. TRBV21-1 is reported as a pseudogene. Sequenced: PBMCs. CDR3 in amino acids: CASSKAGQAGAEAFF. The CDR3 DNA follows: TGTGCCAGCAGCAAAGCGGGACAGGCCGGCGCTGAAGCTTTCTTT.